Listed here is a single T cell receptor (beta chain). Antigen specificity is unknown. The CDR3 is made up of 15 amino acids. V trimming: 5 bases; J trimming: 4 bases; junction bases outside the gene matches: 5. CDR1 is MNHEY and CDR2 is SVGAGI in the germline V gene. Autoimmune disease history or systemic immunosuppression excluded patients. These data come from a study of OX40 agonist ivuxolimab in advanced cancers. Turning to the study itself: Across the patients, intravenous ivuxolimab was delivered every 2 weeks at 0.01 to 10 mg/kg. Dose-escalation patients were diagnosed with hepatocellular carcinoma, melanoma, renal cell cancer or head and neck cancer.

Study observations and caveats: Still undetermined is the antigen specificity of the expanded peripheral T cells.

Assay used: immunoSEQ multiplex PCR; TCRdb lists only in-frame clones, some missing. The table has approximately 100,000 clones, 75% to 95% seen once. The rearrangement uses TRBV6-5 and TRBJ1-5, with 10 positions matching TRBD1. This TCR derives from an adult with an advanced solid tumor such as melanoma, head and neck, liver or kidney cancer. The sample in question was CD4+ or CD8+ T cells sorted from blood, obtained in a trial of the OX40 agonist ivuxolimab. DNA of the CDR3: TGTGCCAGCAGTGGGGGACAGGGGTTTAATCAGCCCCAGCATTTT. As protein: CASSGGQGFNQPQHF.